The 6 T cell receptor beta chains reported below all come from one sample, sequenced in a study of Ad26.COV2.S vaccination and SARS-CoV-2 variants. The treatment is: about 20 received Ad26.COV2.S at low or high dose, single or two shots; a few received placebo; per-sample allocation not given. Sampling took place 63 days after the first vaccine or placebo injection. TCRdb's copy holds only in-frame clones and misses some; the assay was immunoSEQ multiplex PCR. The sample carries 200,000 to 250,000 clones, 70% to 90% recorded once. Source: peripheral blood, taken in a trial of Ad26.COV2.S vaccine versus placebo. The receptors shown here come from a person aged 18-60 years who received the Ad26.COV2.S COVID-19 vaccine or a placebo.

In this sample, this clone turned up many times. The V call is TRBV6-1, the J call TRBJ1-1; D ambiguous. The CDR3 extends over 11 amino acids. The V end lost 3 bases, the J end lost 10 bases, and 9 bases lay between the germline ends. Germline assignment: CDR1 MNHNS and CDR2 SASEGT. This CDR3 is CASSEGLGAFF. DNA of the CDR3: TGTGCCAGCAGTGAGGGATTGGGAGCTTTCTTT.

This rearrangement joins TRBV27 to TRBJ2-7, with D perhaps matching TRBD1 (6 bases). Looked up from germline, CDR1 is MNHEY and CDR2 is SMNVEV (reference sequence). This CDR3 region has 14 residues. The V end was cut by 0 bases, the J end by 4 bases, with 10 bases between. CDR3 region: CASSLSLTGYEQYF. CDR3 DNA sequence: TGTGCCAGCAGTTTATCGCTTACAGGGTACGAGCAGTACTTC.

The genes are TRBV6-2 or TRBV6-3 and TRBJ1-5, with D perhaps matching TRBD1 (5 bases). The CDR3 runs 14 residues. Germline lookup yields CDR1 MNHEY and CDR2 SVGEGT. The V and J ends lost 3 bases and 3 bases respectively, with 9 bases between them. In DNA form, the CDR3 reads TGTGCCAGCAGTTATTTGGGGGACAATCAGCCCCAGCATTTT. Encoded protein: CASSYLGDNQPQHF.

The J gene is TRBJ1-2, the V gene TRBV2; 7 bases fit TRBD1. The CDR3 is 14 residues long. After removal of 0 bases from V and 8 bases from J, the junction contained 6 bases not matched to a gene. In germline, CDR1 is SNHLY, CDR2 FYNNEI. This chain's CDR3 is CASSEARGALGYTF. The CDR3 DNA is TGTGCCAGCAGTGAAGCCAGGGGGGCGCTGGGCTACACCTTC.

The chain couples TRBV12-3 or TRBV12-4 to TRBJ2-1; no reliable D call. The V gene lost 7 bases and the J gene lost 9 bases, with 16 bases spanning the gap. This CDR3 comprises 13 residues. CDR3 DNA sequence: TGTGCCAGCACCCCCGGACCGCTGCTTGAGCAGTTCTTC. It yields the protein CASTPGPLLEQFF.

The rearrangement links TRBV11-2 to TRBJ1-4, with 8 bases identical to TRBD1. This CDR3 is built from 15 residues. Germline V gives CDR1 SGHAT, CDR2 FQNNGV. With V trimmed by 6 bases and J by 8 bases, 11 bases remained unmatched. The CDR3 sequence: CASRRTGTDGEKLFF. The DNA for the CDR3 is TGTGCCAGCAGACGGACAGGGACGGATGGGGAAAAACTGTTTTTT.